This note documents a single T cell receptor (beta chain) sequence. Its antigen is still unknown. Trimming took 1 base from V and 3 from J; bases not matched to a gene: 6. From germline, CDR1 is SGHNT and CDR2 YYREEE (reference sequence). The CDR3 runs to 15 residues. This entry comes from a study of a mutant IDH1 vaccine in newly diagnosed glioma. Using immunoSEQ multiplex PCR, the repertoire was profiled, and TCRdb retains in-frame clones only, with some absent. The repertoire holds roughly 43,000 clones, with around 85% as singletons. Indicated time point: week 23, last vaccination. Doses consisted of 300 ug of mutant IDH1 20-mer peptide each, paired with topical imiquimod.

The genes are TRBV5-4 and TRBJ2-7; 8 bases match TRBD1. The TCR sequence derives from a young woman with glioma. Some clones in this sample may be carry-over from other donors' samples. Sequencing was performed on PBMCs, taken from a glioma patient whose treatment included an IDH1 peptide vaccine. The CDR3 bases are TGTGCCAGCAGCTTGACGACAGGGGTAAGCTACGAGCAGTACTTC. It codes for CASSLTTGVSYEQYF.